This T cell receptor beta chain was recorded in a study of Graves' ophthalmopathy and Graves' hyperthyroidism. Study conclusions and caveats: Blood samples also showed most expanded thyroid clonotypes exceeding 0.001 frequency.

This clonotype was seen a handful of times. Its antigen is still unknown. Amplification targeted the TCR beta CDR3 regions, with RNA transcripts as the source material. In the first round, RT-PCR was carried out with HTBI primers, and a multiplex PCR formed the second round. TCRdb reprocessed the multiplex PCR reads via MiXCR and lists one record per CDR3 protein. The table has about 740,000 distinct CDR3 sequences, roughly 40% seen once. Patients were diagnosed from clinical symptoms, serum thyroxine, TRAb, thyroid ultrasound and orbital computed tomography. The origin of this receptor is an adult man with Graves' ophthalmopathy. Sequenced sample: peripheral blood.

CDR3 sequence reads: CASSPTAYETQYF. The CDR3 region has the DNA TGCGCCAGCAGCCCCACGGCTTACGAGACCCAGTACTTC. The chain carries TRBV4-1 and TRBJ2-5; no firm D call. The germline V gene encodes CDR1 MGHRA and CDR2 YSYEKL. The CDR3 length is 13 residues. Trimming pared 4 bases from V and 5 bases from J, leaving 11 bases between.